The 14 T cell receptor beta chains listed next were all sequenced from one sample in a study of T cells in Graves' hyperthyroidism and ophthalmopathy. TCR beta CDR3 sequences were amplified from RNA transcripts. First-round RT-PCR of the TCR CDR3 relied on the HTBI primer set. MiXCR, run by TCRdb on the multiplex PCR reads, gives a single entry per CDR3 protein. Of 300,000 to 400,000 distinct CDR3 sequences in the sample, about 14% were seen once. The sample was blood. These receptors all stem from a woman aged 30 to 39 with Graves' ophthalmopathy.

Concerning this clonotype: This clone may be a read error of a much larger clone one base away. Here the CDR3 reads CASGGDSGAPGELFF. The CDR3 DNA is TGTGCCAGCGGTGGGGATTCAGGGGCCCCCGGGGAGCTGTTTTTT. This chain connects TRBV6-1 to TRBJ2-2; weak D call: TRBD1 (6 bases). This CDR3 is built from 15 residues. Trimming cost V 8 bases and J 6 bases, with 19 bases left between them. In germline, CDR1 is MNHNS, CDR2 SASEGT.

This clonotype was counted many times. The chain is built from TRBV24-1 and TRBJ1-1; TRBD1 is a possible D gene (6 bases). Trimming cost V 3 bases and J 8 bases, with 12 bases left between them. CDR1 is KGHDR, CDR2 SFDVKD, per germline. This CDR3 spans 13 amino acids. CDR3 protein: CATSDARGKEAFF. CDR3 sequence (DNA): TGTGCCACCAGTGATGCGAGGGGGAAGGAAGCTTTCTTT.

This clonotype was observed many times. The gene calls are TRBV11-2 and TRBJ2-7; perhaps TRBD1 as D (6 bases). CDR1 and CDR2 from the germline V gene are SGHAT and FQNNGV. This CDR3 is built from 17 residues. V was shortened by 4 bases and J by 4 bases, with 23 bases between the two germline ends. For the CDR3, the DNA is TGTGCCAGCAGCTCTACACAGGGTCACCCCACCCAATACGAGCAGTACTTC. It codes for CASSSTQGHPTQYEQYF.

As to this clonotype: An end of the junction does not agree with germline; a read error may underlie this. The gene calls are TRBV19 and TRBJ2-1; 7 positions agree with TRBD2. In germline, CDR1 is LNHDA, CDR2 SQIVND (reference sequence). The CDR3 is 14 residues long. CDR3 protein: CASIGGGSYSEQFF. CDR3 nucleotides: TGTGCCAGTATAGGCGGGGGTTCTTACAGTGAGCAGTTCTTC.

This clonotype was observed at least ten times. The chain carries TRBV7-2 and TRBJ1-5; D unresolved. Germline loops: CDR1 SGHTA, CDR2 FQGNSA. The CDR3 extends over 15 amino acids. Trimming removed 0 bases from V and 6 bases from J, with 12 bases in between. The CDR3 region has the DNA TGTGCCAGCAGCTTAGCGGAGACTTTTGGTCAGCCCCAGCATTTT. Residues: CASSLAETFGQPQHF.

This clonotype occurred many times. The rearrangement joins TRBV5-1 to TRBJ1-4, with a tentative D call TRBD1 (5 bases). This CDR3 region has 16 residues. Trimming cost V 4 bases and J 0 bases, with 13 bases left between them. Germline V CDR1 and CDR2: SGHRS, YFSETQ. CDR3 bases: TGCGCCAGCAGCCCGTTGACAGTAACAACTAATGAAAAACTGTTTTTT. Amino acids: CASSPLTVTTNEKLFF.

The chain recombines TRBV19 with TRBJ2-5, with TRBD1 identical over 7 bases. The J segment lost 3 bases and the V segment lost 5 bases, leaving 6 bases of the junction unmatched. The CDR3 sequence is 14 residues long. CDR1 LNHDA and CDR2 SQIVND come from the germline V gene (reference sequence). The CDR3 region is CASSLTGTEETQYF. CDR3 DNA sequence: TGTGCCAGTAGTTTAACCGGGACAGAAGAGACCCAGTACTTC.

This clonotype was seen at least ten times. V usage is TRBV7-6 and J usage is TRBJ1-2; D gene uncertain. The V and J ends lost 0 bases and 6 bases respectively, with 11 bases between them. Germline V gives CDR1 SGHVS, CDR2 FNYEAQ. The CDR3 length is 14 residues. CDR3 amino acids: CASSLAAGGNGYTF. The CDR3 DNA follows: TGTGCCAGCAGCTTAGCTGCGGGTGGGAATGGCTACACCTTC.

This clonotype was recorded many times. J is TRBJ2-5 and V is TRBV6-2 or TRBV6-3; TRBD1 aligns across 7 bases. V was clipped by 4 bases and J by 2 bases; unmatched bases: 10. The CDR3 is 16 residues long. Germline V lookup: CDR1 MNHEY, CDR2 SVGEGT. CDR3 region: CASSSGQRGWQETQYF. In nucleotides, the CDR3 is TGTGCCAGCAGTTCGGGACAGCGAGGTTGGCAAGAGACCCAGTACTTC.

This clonotype appeared many times. The V call is TRBV15, the J call TRBJ2-3; D perhaps matches TRBD2 (5 bases). Trimming took off 8 bases at V and 6 bases at J, with 15 bases between the two ends. The CDR3 has 13 amino acids. Germline V gene lookup returns CDR1 LNHNV and CDR2 YYDKDF (reference sequence). The DNA for the CDR3 is TGTGCCACCTCCGGGGTGTTCGGGGATACGCAGTATTTT. Amino acids: CATSGVFGDTQYF.

The sample holds many counts of this clonotype. The chain is built from TRBV28 and TRBJ1-5, with TRBD1 as a possible D gene (5 bases). The V end lost 7 bases, the J end lost 7 bases, and 20 bases lay between the germline ends. The CDR3 totals 15 residues. Germline loops: CDR1 MDHEN, CDR2 SYDVKM. In nucleotides, the CDR3 is TGTGCCAGCAAATCACTCGGGGGGGTGATACAGCCCCAGCATTTT. Protein sequence: CASKSLGGVIQPQHF.

A note on this clonotype: At one end, the junction sequence differs from germline, possibly due to a read error. The V call is TRBV6-2 or TRBV6-3, the J call TRBJ2-6; maybe TRBD1 (6 bases). Looked up from germline, CDR1 is MNHEY and CDR2 is SVGEGT. The CDR3 spans 14 residues. In DNA, the CDR3 is TGTGCCAGCAAGGACAGCTCTGGGGTCAACGTCCTGACTTTC. Amino acid sequence: CASKDSSGVNVLTF.

This clonotype was picked up many times. V is TRBV4-1 and J is TRBJ2-1, with D possibly TRBD2 on 5 matching bases. The CDR3 has 14 amino acids. The germline CDR1 and CDR2 sequences are MGHRA and YSYEKL. V was trimmed by 0 bases and J by 6 bases, leaving 9 bases between them. CDR3 sequence reads: CASSQEWTPNEQFF. The CDR3 coding sequence is TGCGCCAGCAGCCAAGAATGGACTCCCAATGAGCAGTTCTTC.

Many counts were recorded for this clonotype. V is TRBV11-2 and J is TRBJ2-1; TRBD1 is a possible D gene (5 bases). V was cut by 0 bases and J by 9 bases, with 9 bases left in between. Germline values: CDR1 SGHAT, CDR2 FQNNGV. The CDR3 consists of 13 residues. The chain's CDR3 is CASSLDHDSEQFF. DNA of the CDR3: TGTGCCAGCAGCTTAGACCACGACAGTGAGCAGTTCTTC.